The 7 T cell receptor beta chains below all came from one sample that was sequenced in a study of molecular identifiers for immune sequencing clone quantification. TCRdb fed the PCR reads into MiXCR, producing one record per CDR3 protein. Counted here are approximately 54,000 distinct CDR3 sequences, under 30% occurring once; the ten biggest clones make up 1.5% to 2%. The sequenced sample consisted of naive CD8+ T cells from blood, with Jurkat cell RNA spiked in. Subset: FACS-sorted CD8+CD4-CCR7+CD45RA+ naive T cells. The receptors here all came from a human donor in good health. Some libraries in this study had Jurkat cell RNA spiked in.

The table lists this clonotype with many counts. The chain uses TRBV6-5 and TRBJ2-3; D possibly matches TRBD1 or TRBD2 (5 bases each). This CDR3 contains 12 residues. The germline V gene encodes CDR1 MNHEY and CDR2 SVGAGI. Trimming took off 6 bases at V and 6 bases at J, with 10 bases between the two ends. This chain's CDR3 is CASSHGADTQYF. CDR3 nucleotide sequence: TGTGCCAGCAGCCACGGGGCGGATACGCAGTATTTT.

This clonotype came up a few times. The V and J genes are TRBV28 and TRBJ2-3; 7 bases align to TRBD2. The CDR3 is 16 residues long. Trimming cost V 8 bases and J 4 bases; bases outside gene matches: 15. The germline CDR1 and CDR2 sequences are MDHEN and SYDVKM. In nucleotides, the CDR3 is TGTGCCAGCGGCAGGGCTAGCGGATGGAGCGCAGATACGCAGTATTTT. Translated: CASGRASGWSADTQYF.

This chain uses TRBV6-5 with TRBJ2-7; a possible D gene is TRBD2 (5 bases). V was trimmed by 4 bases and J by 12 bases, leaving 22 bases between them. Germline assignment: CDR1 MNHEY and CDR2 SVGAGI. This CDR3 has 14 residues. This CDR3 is CASSWGERSYAPYF. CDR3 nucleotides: TGTGCCAGCAGTTGGGGAGAGCGCTCCTACGCGCCGTACTTC.

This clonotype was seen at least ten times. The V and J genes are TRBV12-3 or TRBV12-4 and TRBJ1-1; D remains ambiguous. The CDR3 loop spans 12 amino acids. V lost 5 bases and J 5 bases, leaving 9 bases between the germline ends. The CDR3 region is CASSPSWTEAFF. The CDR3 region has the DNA TGTGCCAGCAGTCCCAGTTGGACTGAAGCTTTCTTT.

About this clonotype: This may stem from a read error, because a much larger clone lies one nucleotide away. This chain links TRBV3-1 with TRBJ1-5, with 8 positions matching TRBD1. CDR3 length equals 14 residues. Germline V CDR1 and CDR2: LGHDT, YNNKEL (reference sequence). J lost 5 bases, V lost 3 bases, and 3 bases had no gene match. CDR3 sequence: CASSQTGADQPQHF. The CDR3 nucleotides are TGTGCCAGCAGCCAGACAGGGGCGGATCAGCCCCAGCATTTT.

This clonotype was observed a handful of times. DNA of the CDR3: TGTGCCACCGCCGGGACAGGGGCGAACACTGAAGCTTTCTTT. Amino acids: CATAGTGANTEAFF. The rearrangement links TRBV15 to TRBJ1-1; 10 bases match TRBD1. The CDR3 contains 14 residues. V was pared by 8 bases and J by 1 base, with 4 bases of the junction left unmatched. Germline lookup yields CDR1 LNHNV and CDR2 YYDKDF (reference sequence).

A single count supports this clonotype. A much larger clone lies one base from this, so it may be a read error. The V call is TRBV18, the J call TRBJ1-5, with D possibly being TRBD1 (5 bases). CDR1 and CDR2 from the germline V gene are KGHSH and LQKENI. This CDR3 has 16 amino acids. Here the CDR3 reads CAGSPFGDSYNQPQHF. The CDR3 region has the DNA TGTGCCGGCTCACCGTTTGGCGACAGCTACAATCAGCCCCAGCATTTT.